The sequence of this T cell receptor beta chain was determined in a study of blood T cell repertoires in COVID-19. V trimming: 1 base; J trimming: 6 bases; junction bases outside the gene matches: 9. The CDR3 loop spans 17 amino acids. The germline V gene encodes CDR1 SGHNT and CDR2 YENEEA. Those who participated ranged in age from about 18 to 89 years and resided in 20 to 30 US areas. Each participant's cohort was designated according to participant-reported clinical history. In the original analysis: Cell counts per sample came from amplifying reference gene primers. Data came from immunoSEQ multiplex PCR; TCRdb stores just in-frame clones and leaves some out. The D gene and trimming were derived from the DNA, and the V and J assignments and clone size from that table. The sample lists 200,000 or so clones, 83% occurring once.

Sequences were obtained from PBMCs or T cells enriched from blood (not recorded which). This clonotype originated in a woman in her forties or fifties who had been exposed to COVID-19. The chain employs TRBV11-3 and TRBJ2-1; 10 bases agree with TRBD2. The CDR3 here is CASSLGSIAGGGNEQFF. The CDR3 coding sequence is TGTGCCAGCAGCTTAGGATCAATAGCGGGGGGTGGCAATGAGCAGTTCTTC.